This TCR beta chain derives from a study of T cell responses to AZD1222 COVID-19 vaccine. About the study: Timing groups of about 4 and about 12 weeks for second doses were pooled. Study-wide results and limits: A mostly white British donor set with more females was recruited, and clonal diversity was possibly underestimated. Spike-specific TCR repertoires showed rising breadth and depth after two AZD1222 doses. Nearly half of spike-specific TCRs reportedly go after variant regions that carry no mutations.

The germline V gene encodes CDR1 SNHLY and CDR2 FYNNEI. CDR3 length: 14 residues. The ends lost 3 bases at V and 5 bases at J; junction bases unmatched: 4. Data came from immunoSEQ multiplex PCR; TCRdb stores just in-frame clones and leaves some out. The table includes 95,000 to 150,000 clones, 90% detected once. Note on this clone: Its antigen is unknown.

The rearrangement joins TRBV2 to TRBJ2-3; 8 positions match TRBD2. This receptor was taken from an adult in good health. The starting material was peripheral blood, obtained on day 0 of AZD1222 vaccination. The chain's CDR3 is CASSESGSGDTQYF. The CDR3 coding sequence is TGTGCCAGCAGTGAGAGCGGGAGTGGAGATACGCAGTATTTT.